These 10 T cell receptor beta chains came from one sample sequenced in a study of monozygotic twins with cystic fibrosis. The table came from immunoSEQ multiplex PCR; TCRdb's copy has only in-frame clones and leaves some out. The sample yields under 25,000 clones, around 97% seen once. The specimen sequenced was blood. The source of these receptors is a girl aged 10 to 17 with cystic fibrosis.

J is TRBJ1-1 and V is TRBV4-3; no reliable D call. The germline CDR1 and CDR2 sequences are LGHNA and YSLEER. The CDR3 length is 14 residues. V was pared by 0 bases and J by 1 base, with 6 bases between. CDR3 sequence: CASSQDRGNTEAFF. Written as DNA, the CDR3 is TGCGCCAGCAGCCAAGATCGAGGGAACACTGAAGCTTTCTTT.

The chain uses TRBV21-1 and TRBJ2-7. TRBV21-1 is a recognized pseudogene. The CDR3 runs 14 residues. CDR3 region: CASSTRWRPYEQYV. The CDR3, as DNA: TGTGCCAGCAGCACCCGCTGGCGACCCTACGAGCAGTACGTC.

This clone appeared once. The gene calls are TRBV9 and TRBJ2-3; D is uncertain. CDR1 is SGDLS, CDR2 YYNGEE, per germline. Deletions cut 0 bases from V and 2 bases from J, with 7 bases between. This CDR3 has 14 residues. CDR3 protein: CASSVGRITDTQYF. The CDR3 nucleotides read TGTGCCAGCAGCGTAGGGCGGATCACAGATACGCAGTATTTT.

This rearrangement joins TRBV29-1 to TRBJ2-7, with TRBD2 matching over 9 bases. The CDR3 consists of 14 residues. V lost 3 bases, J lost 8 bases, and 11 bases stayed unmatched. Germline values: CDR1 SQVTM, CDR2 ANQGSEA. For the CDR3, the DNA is TGCAGCGTTGAGTGGGGCCTAGCGGGAAGCAAGCAGTACTTC. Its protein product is CSVEWGLAGSKQYF.

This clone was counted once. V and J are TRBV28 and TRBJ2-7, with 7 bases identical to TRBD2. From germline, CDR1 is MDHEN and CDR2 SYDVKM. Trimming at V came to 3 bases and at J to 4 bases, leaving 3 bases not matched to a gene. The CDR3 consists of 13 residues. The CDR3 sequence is CASSFRREYEQYF. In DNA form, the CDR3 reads TGTGCCAGCAGTTTTCGGCGGGAGTACGAGCAGTACTTC.

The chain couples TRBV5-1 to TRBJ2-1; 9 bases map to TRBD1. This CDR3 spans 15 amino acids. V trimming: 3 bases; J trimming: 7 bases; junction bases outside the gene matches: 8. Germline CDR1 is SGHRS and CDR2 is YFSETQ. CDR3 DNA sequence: TGCGCCAGCAGCTACCCGGGACAGGGTTTAAATGAGCAGTTCTTC. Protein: CASSYPGQGLNEQFF.

This chain's CDR3 is CASSPVGLGTEAFF. CDR3 in DNA: TGTGCCAGCAGCCCCGTGGGACTGGGGACTGAAGCTTTCTTT. The J gene is TRBJ1-1, the V gene TRBV7-9; D may be TRBD1 (5 bases). The germline CDR1 and CDR2 sequences are SEHNR and FQNEAQ (reference sequence). Between the trimmed V and J ends, which lost 5 bases and 5 bases, there was a span of 15 bases. This CDR3 region has 14 residues.

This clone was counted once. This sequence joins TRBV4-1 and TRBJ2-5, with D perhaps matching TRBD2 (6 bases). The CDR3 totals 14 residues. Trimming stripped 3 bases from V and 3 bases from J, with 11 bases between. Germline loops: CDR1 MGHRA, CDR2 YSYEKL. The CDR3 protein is CASSQGPGEETQYF. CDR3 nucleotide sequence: TGCGCCAGCAGCCAGGGCCCGGGAGAAGAGACCCAGTACTTC.

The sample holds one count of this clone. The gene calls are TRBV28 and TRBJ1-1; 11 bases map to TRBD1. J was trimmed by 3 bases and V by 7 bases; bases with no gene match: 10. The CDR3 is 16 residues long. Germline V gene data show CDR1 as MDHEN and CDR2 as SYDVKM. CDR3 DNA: TGTGCCAGCACCGACCTGTTGGGACAGGGGGACACTGAAGCTTTCTTT. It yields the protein CASTDLLGQGDTEAFF.

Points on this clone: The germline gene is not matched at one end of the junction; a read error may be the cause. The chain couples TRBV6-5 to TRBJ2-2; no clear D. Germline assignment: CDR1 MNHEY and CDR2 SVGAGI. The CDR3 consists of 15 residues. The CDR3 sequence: CASRYSAVSSGELFF. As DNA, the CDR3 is TGTGCCAGCAGATACTCCGCTGTCTCCAGCGGGGAGCTGTTTTTT.